The 19 T cell receptor beta chains presented below share a single source sample, sequenced in a study of regulatory T cells in long-lasting Graves disease. This sample's time point: newly diagnosed GD, antithyroid drugs for less than 3 months. TCR sequences were obtained from RNA taken from PBMCs. Researchers made TCR beta libraries by using iRepertoire HTBI primers and running Arm-PCR on CDR3 regions. A single record per CDR3 protein comes from TCRdb applying MiXCR to the multiplex PCR reads. Of 540,000 or so distinct CDR3 sequences detected, approximately 13% appear once; the ten largest clones hold more than 8.5%. This same sample was also taken into another study, of T cells in Graves' hyperthyroidism and ophthalmopathy.

This specimen was peripheral blood mononuclear cells (PBMCs), taken at new diagnosis, from a patient treated with antithyroid drugs. Receptors were obtained from a man younger than 40 with Graves disease.

This clonotype was counted many times. The V call is TRBV27, the J call TRBJ2-1; 7 nucleotides align to TRBD2. This CDR3 comprises 17 residues. The germline CDR1 and CDR2 sequences are MNHEY and SMNVEV (reference sequence). The V gene end was trimmed by 6 bases and the J gene end by 8 bases; junction bases not matched to a gene: 19. CDR3 DNA: TGTGCCAGCAGACTCTCCCTAGGTAGCGGGCCGGGATATGAGCAGTTCTTC. Translated, it gives CASRLSLGSGPGYEQFF.

This clonotype has at least ten counts. This chain links TRBV5-1 with TRBJ1-1; no clear D gene. CDR1 SGHRS and CDR2 YFSETQ come from the germline V gene. Trimming shortened V by 1 base and J by 4 bases, and 11 bases separated the two germline ends. The CDR3 consists of 14 residues. CDR3 in amino acids: CASSLPAWGTEAFF. The CDR3 nucleotides are TGCGCCAGCAGCTTGCCAGCCTGGGGCACTGAAGCTTTCTTT.

This clonotype was observed a few times. The chain recombines TRBV30 with TRBJ2-2; tentatively, D is TRBD1 (6 bases). The CDR3 runs to 14 residues. V shed 0 bases and J shed 1 base, with 6 bases lying between them. CDR1 and CDR2 from the germline V gene are GTSNPN and SVGIG (reference sequence). The CDR3 DNA is TGTGCCTGGAGTGTACAGGGGAACACCGGGGAGCTGTTTTTT. It translates to CAWSVQGNTGELFF. Together with reference TRBV30 and TRBJ2-2, the CDR3 gives the full variable domain: SQTIHQWPATLVQPVGSPLSLECTVEGTSNPNLYWYRQAAGRGLQLLFYSVGIGQISSEVPQNLSASRPQDRQFILSSKKLLLSDSGFYLCAWSVQGNTGELFFGEGSRLTVL.

This clonotype has ten or more counts. At one of its ends the junction is not consistent with the germline gene, which may arise from a read error. J is TRBJ1-5 and V is TRBV7-9, with 7 bases fitting TRBD1. Per germline, CDR1 SEHNR and CDR2 FQNEAQ (reference sequence). This CDR3 comprises 13 residues. The CDR3 region is CASSSGTVQPQHF. CDR3 coding DNA: TGCGCCAGCAGCTCGGGGACAGTCCAGCCCCAGCATTTT.

This clonotype has only a few counts. The V and J genes are TRBV20-1 and TRBJ2-2, with TRBD2 matching 11 bases. Looked up from germline, CDR1 is DFQATT and CDR2 is SNEGSKA (reference sequence). V lost 3 bases and J lost 1; bases outside the gene matches: 7. The CDR3 has 17 amino acids. CDR3 amino acids: CSASGTSGHWNTGELFF. CDR3 nucleotide sequence: TGCAGTGCTAGCGGGACTAGCGGTCATTGGAACACCGGGGAGCTGTTTTTT.

The genes are TRBV5-1 and TRBJ2-7, with a possible D match to TRBD1 (6 bases). This CDR3 region has 15 residues. CDR1 is SGHRS and CDR2 is YFSETQ in the germline V gene. V was pared by 3 bases and J by 4 bases, with 17 bases between. The CDR3 DNA reads as TGCGCCAGCAGCTCGACGGCTGGCAGGGGTTACGAGCAGTACTTC. Translating it yields CASSSTAGRGYEQYF.

Comment on this clonotype: A much more abundant neighbour one base away suggests this may be a read error. The chain carries TRBV7-2 and TRBJ2-5; 9 bases are shared with TRBD2. Germline CDR1 and CDR2: SGHTA and FQGNSA. The CDR3 consists of 16 residues. Germline trimming cut 4 bases from V and 9 bases from J; bases unmatched to any gene: 15. As DNA, the CDR3 is TGTGCCAGCAGCTCCGAGTCTGTAGCGGGAGTTCCAGCCCAGTACTTC. Its translation is CASSSESVAGVPAQYF.

The table lists this clonotype with a few counts. This chain links TRBV27 with TRBJ2-1, with a tentative D call TRBD2 (6 bases). The CDR3 loop spans 15 amino acids. Trimming removed 8 bases from V and 4 bases from J, with 18 bases in between. Looked up from germline, CDR1 is MNHEY and CDR2 is SMNVEV (reference sequence). Written as DNA, the CDR3 is TGTGCCAGCGCCTCCGGGACTTACACGTACAATGAGCAGTTCTTC. It codes for CASASGTYTYNEQFF.

The sample holds a few counts of this clonotype. V usage is TRBV13 and J usage is TRBJ2-2; 8 bases align to TRBD2. The junction had 4 bases not matched to a gene; V was cut back by 5 bases and J by 5 bases. The germline V gene has CDR1 PRHDT and CDR2 FYEKMQ (reference sequence). The CDR3 consists of 14 residues. CDR3 DNA sequence: TGTGCCAGCAGCGAATCTAGCGGGACCGGGGAGCTGTTTTTT. Its translation is CASSESSGTGELFF.

This clonotype has at least ten counts. The chain uses TRBV7-8 and TRBJ1-2; 8 bases are a match to TRBD1. V was clipped by 7 bases and J by 8 bases; unmatched bases: 12. The CDR3 has 14 residues. The germline V gene encodes CDR1 SGHVS and CDR2 FQNEAQ. CDR3 loop: CASKGENQGAGYTF. CDR3 bases: TGTGCCAGCAAGGGGGAAAATCAGGGGGCCGGCTACACCTTC.

This clonotype was counted at least ten times. The V and J genes are TRBV20-1 and TRBJ2-3; D gene unclear. Between the trimmed V and J ends, which lost 0 bases and 2 bases, there was a span of 12 bases. Germline CDR1 reads DFQATT; CDR2 reads SNEGSKA (reference sequence). This CDR3 has 15 amino acids. CDR3 sequence: CSARDRPETTDTQYF. The CDR3 DNA follows: TGCAGTGCTAGAGATCGGCCAGAGACCACAGATACGCAGTATTTT.

This clonotype was detected ten times or more. V and J are TRBV12-3 or TRBV12-4 and TRBJ1-4, with 7 bases lining up with TRBD1. CDR3 length: 14 residues. V was pared by 4 bases and J by 5 bases, with 4 bases of the junction left unmatched. CDR3 DNA: TGTGCCAGCAGTTCGACAGGGCAAAATGAAAAACTGTTTTTT. This sequence encodes CASSSTGQNEKLFF.

This clonotype was observed a handful of times. A read error is possible here, since a much larger clone lies one base away. The V call is TRBV5-1, the J call TRBJ2-1, with D possibly being TRBD1 (6 bases). The CDR3 sequence is 13 residues long. V lost 2 bases and J lost 10, with 13 bases in between. Germline V gives CDR1 SGHRS, CDR2 YFSETQ. Here the CDR3 DNA reads TGCGCCAGCAGCTTACGTGGGGGCCAAGAGCAGTTCTTC. Translation gives CASSLRGGQEQFF.

This clonotype was recorded many times. CDR3 loop: CASSFGAGTDTQYF. The CDR3 DNA reads TGTGCCAGCAGTTTCGGAGCCGGGACAGATACGCAGTATTTT. The chain links TRBV12-3 or TRBV12-4 to TRBJ2-3; no clear D gene. With 3 bases removed from V and 3 bases from J, the gap between germline ends came to 10 bases. The CDR3 length is 14 residues.

This clonotype was found a few times. The genes are TRBV13 and TRBJ2-5; TRBD2 matches 11 bases. CDR1 and CDR2 (germline): PRHDT, FYEKMQ (reference sequence). Unmatched junction bases numbered 17, after V lost 4 bases and J lost 4 bases. The CDR3 has 19 residues. CDR3 protein: CASSSWTARLAGRGETQYF. In DNA form, the CDR3 reads TGTGCCAGCAGCTCCTGGACTGCGAGACTAGCGGGAAGGGGAGAGACCCAGTACTTC. The whole variable domain, remainder taken from reference TRBV13 and TRBJ2-5, is AAGVIQSPRHLIKEKRETATLKCYPIPRHDTVYWYQQGPGQDPQFLISFYEKMQSDKGSIPDRFSAQQFSDYHSELNMSSLELGDSALYFCASSSWTARLAGRGETQYFGPGTRLLVL.

This clonotype was seen at least ten times. V is TRBV20-1 and J is TRBJ1-6, with D uncertain. This CDR3 has 17 residues. Per germline, CDR1 DFQATT and CDR2 SNEGSKA (reference sequence). The V end lost 1 base, the J end lost 1 base, and 14 bases lay between the germline ends. CDR3: CSARAVDVESYNSPLHF. The CDR3 nucleotides are TGCAGTGCTAGAGCTGTAGATGTCGAGTCCTATAATTCACCCCTCCACTTT.

There are many counts of this clonotype. V usage is TRBV20-1 and J usage is TRBJ2-5; TRBD2 might be the D (5 bases). The CDR3 has 13 residues. V was shortened by 7 bases and J by 1 base, with 13 bases between the two germline ends. CDR1 and CDR2 from the germline V gene are DFQATT and SNEGSKA (reference sequence). The CDR3: CSGVLVSQETQYF. The DNA of the CDR3 is TGCAGTGGGGTACTAGTGTCCCAAGAGACCCAGTACTTC.

This clonotype was recorded many times. The chain carries TRBV11-2 and TRBJ2-3; D not certain. CDR3 length equals 13 residues. Looked up from germline, CDR1 is SGHAT and CDR2 is FQNNGV. The V end was cut by 1 base, the J end by 4 bases, with 6 bases between. The CDR3 region is CASSLGEPDTQYF. The CDR3, as DNA: TGTGCCAGCAGCTTAGGCGAACCAGATACGCAGTATTTT.

The count of this clonotype is one. The CDR3 loop reads CAWSQGMDSKQYF. The DNA for the CDR3 is TGTGCCTGGAGTCAGGGGATGGATTCCAAGCAGTACTTC. This chain joins TRBV30 and TRBJ2-7, with D perhaps matching TRBD1 (6 bases). Trimming took off 2 bases at V and 8 bases at J, with 16 bases between the two ends. Germline-derived CDR1 and CDR2 are GTSNPN and SVGIG (reference sequence). The CDR3 covers 13 residues.